Following are 27 T cell receptor beta chains from one sample sequenced in a study of cytomegalovirus exposure and HLA in healthy donors. Assay used: immunoSEQ multiplex PCR; TCRdb lists only in-frame clones, some missing. The sample shows 150,000 to 200,000 clones, around 84% of them seen only once. The sequenced sample was PBMCs. These receptors came from a man in his late teens or twenties in good health and CMV-seropositive.

The chain joins TRBV4-1 to TRBJ2-1; 12 bases are a match to TRBD2. Germline lookup yields CDR1 MGHRA and CDR2 YSYEKL. This CDR3 region has 16 residues. Trimming took 2 bases from V and 8 from J; bases not matched to a gene: 7. CDR3 in DNA: TGCGCCAGCAGCCAATCCCTAGCGGGAGGGGGCGATGAGCAGTTCTTC. This translates into CASSQSLAGGGDEQFF.

The chain couples TRBV7-2 to TRBJ1-2, with a weak D call TRBD1 (6 bases). The V end lost 2 bases, the J end lost 0 bases, and 10 bases lay between the germline ends. Germline loops: CDR1 SGHTA, CDR2 FQGNSA. The CDR3 consists of 15 residues. The CDR3: CASSLRGGANYGYTF. The CDR3 DNA reads as TGTGCCAGCAGCTTAAGGGGGGGAGCTAACTATGGCTACACCTTC.

Comment on this clone: This same CDR3 is encoded by further DNA sequences in the sample. This chain uses TRBV18 with TRBJ2-5, with 8 bases lining up with TRBD1. The CDR3 runs to 13 residues. Germline-derived CDR1 and CDR2 are KGHSH and LQKENI. Trimming at V came to 6 bases and at J to 4 bases, leaving 4 bases not matched to a gene. The CDR3 protein is CASSPGQGETQYF. In nucleotides, the CDR3 is TGTGCCAGCTCGCCCGGACAGGGAGAGACCCAGTACTTC.

The chain has TRBV18 and TRBJ1-2; D might be TRBD1 (5 bases). Per germline, CDR1 KGHSH and CDR2 LQKENI. The ends were cut back, 3 bases at V and 4 bases at J, with 9 bases in the middle. The CDR3 is 13 residues long. DNA for the CDR3: TGTGCCAGCTCACCTAGACAGTTCTATGGCTACACCTTC. Its translation is CASSPRQFYGYTF.

The chain recombines TRBV18 with TRBJ2-7, with TRBD2 as a possible D gene (6 bases). The CDR3 extends over 13 amino acids. CDR1 KGHSH and CDR2 LQKENI come from the germline V gene. V lost 2 bases and J lost 4, with 9 bases in between. The DNA for the CDR3 is TGTGCCAGCTCACCAGGGGGGAAATACGAGCAGTACTTC. It is translated as CASSPGGKYEQYF.

Points on this clone: At one end the junction does not follow the germline gene, possibly because of a read error. V usage is TRBV20-1 and J usage is TRBJ2-1; D remains unclear. The length of the CDR3 is 8 residues. Germline V CDR1 and CDR2: DFQATT, SNEGSKA (reference sequence). The DNA for the CDR3 is TGCAGTGCTTCGGGTCAGATCTTC. Translation gives CSASGQIF.

This clone appeared once. The rearrangement links TRBV5-1 to TRBJ1-1; D is unclear. Germline CDR1 SGHRS, CDR2 YFSETQ. CDR3 length: 14 amino acids. V was shortened by 1 base and J by 0 bases, with 7 bases between the two germline ends. CDR3 region: CASSLTVMNTEAFF. DNA for the CDR3: TGCGCCAGCAGCTTGACAGTTATGAACACTGAAGCTTTCTTT.

The genes are TRBV4-2 and TRBJ2-3, with TRBD2 matching 9 bases. This CDR3 spans 16 amino acids. Losses at the gene ends were 0 bases for V and 5 bases for J; bases not matched to a gene: 6. Looked up from germline, CDR1 is LGHNA and CDR2 is YNFKEQ. CDR3 amino acids: CASSQEGGGGVDTQYF. The CDR3 region has the DNA TGTGCCAGCAGCCAAGAAGGGGGCGGGGGGGTAGATACGCAGTATTTT.

This chain uses TRBV28 with TRBJ2-7, with a weak D call TRBD1 (5 bases). CDR1 is MDHEN and CDR2 is SYDVKM in the germline V gene. CDR3 size: 16 residues. V lost 6 bases, J lost 1 base, and 19 bases lay in between. Here the CDR3 DNA reads TGTGCCAGCAGAGGCTTCCGAGACAGTAGTTCCTACGAGCAGTACTTC. Amino acid sequence: CASRGFRDSSSYEQYF.

This sequence joins TRBV10-3 and TRBJ2-5; possibly TRBD2 for D (6 bases). The CDR3 covers 13 residues. Germline-derived CDR1 and CDR2 are ENHRY and SYGVKD. V lost 7 bases and J 3 bases, leaving 12 bases between the germline ends. The CDR3 spells CAIKAGSEETQYF. DNA of the CDR3: TGTGCCATCAAAGCGGGCAGCGAAGAGACCCAGTACTTC.

This clone was observed once. The genes are TRBV7-9 and TRBJ1-2; TRBD1 agrees at 8 bases. Per the germline V gene, CDR1 is SEHNR and CDR2 is FQNEAQ (reference sequence). The CDR3 has 15 amino acids. The ends lost 3 bases at V and 5 bases at J; junction bases unmatched: 8. Written as DNA, the CDR3 is TGTGCCAGCAGCTTTGGACAGGGCGGAAATTATGGCTACACCTTC. Amino acid sequence: CASSFGQGGNYGYTF.

This sequence joins TRBV10-3 and TRBJ1-2; 8 bases align to TRBD1. Trimming removed 8 bases from V and 4 bases from J; junction bases left unmatched: 6. The CDR3 totals 13 residues. Germline CDR1 reads ENHRY; CDR2 reads SYGVKD. CDR3 protein: CAIQGATGYGYTF. DNA of the CDR3: TGTGCCATCCAGGGGGCGACGGGCTATGGCTACACCTTC.

The chain is built from TRBV27 and TRBJ2-7; weak D call: TRBD1 (5 bases). This CDR3 is built from 13 residues. The V end was cut by 5 bases, the J end by 7 bases, with 15 bases between. The germline V gene encodes CDR1 MNHEY and CDR2 SMNVEV (reference sequence). In nucleotides, the CDR3 is TGTGCCAGCAGTGCGACAGTTAATATGGAGCAGTACTTC. Translating it yields CASSATVNMEQYF.

The chain recombines TRBV2 with TRBJ1-1, with TRBD1 matching over 9 bases. The CDR3 runs to 14 residues. Germline V gene sequence: CDR1 SNHLY, CDR2 FYNNEI. The ends lost 2 bases at V and 7 bases at J; junction bases unmatched: 5. CDR3 nucleotide sequence: TGTGCCAGCAGTGAACCCCTGGGACAGGGTGAAGCTTTCTTT. Encoded protein: CASSEPLGQGEAFF.

In its sample, this clone was seen once. The chain recombines TRBV10-2 with TRBJ2-1; TRBD2 matches 9 bases. The CDR3 consists of 14 residues. V shed 2 bases and J 4 bases; nucleotides not matched to a gene: 0. Germline values: CDR1 WSHSY, CDR2 SAAADI. CDR3 DNA sequence: TGCGCCAGCAGTGAGACTAGCGGGTACAATGAGCAGTTCTTC. Translating gives CASSETSGYNEQFF.

This chain connects TRBV11-2 to TRBJ2-5; D remains ambiguous. Trimming took off 5 bases at V and 7 bases at J, with 14 bases between the two ends. The CDR3 is 13 amino acids. CDR1 is SGHAT, CDR2 FQNNGV, per germline. CDR3 bases: TGTGCCAGCAGCCCAGACCAGGCAGGGACCCAGTACTTC. The encoded protein is CASSPDQAGTQYF.

The rearrangement joins TRBV7-8 to TRBJ2-5; a weak D match, TRBD2 (7 bases). V lost 0 bases, J lost 1 base, and 12 bases lay in between. Germline CDR1 SGHVS, CDR2 FQNEAQ. The CDR3 length is 16 residues. The CDR3 coding sequence is TGTGCCAGCAGCTTAGCGGGGGGGGCCGCCCAAGAGACCCAGTACTTC. It specifies CASSLAGGAAQETQYF.

V gene TRBV9 combines with J gene TRBJ2-1, with D possibly TRBD1 on 5 matching bases. The germline V gene encodes CDR1 SGDLS and CDR2 YYNGEE. The CDR3 length is 17 residues. V was pared by 0 bases and J by 6 bases, with 19 bases between. The CDR3: CASSVVRGRPEINEQFF. CDR3 coding DNA: TGTGCCAGCAGCGTAGTAAGGGGCAGGCCCGAGATCAATGAGCAGTTCTTC. Based on the CDR3 plus reference TRBV9 and TRBJ2-1, the full variable domain is DSGVTQTPKHLITATGQRVTLRCSPRSGDLSVYWYQQSLDQGLQFLIQYYNGEERAKGNILERFSAQQFPDLHSELNLSSLELGDSALYFCASSVVRGRPEINEQFFGPGTRLTVL.

The rearrangement joins TRBV5-5 to TRBJ2-1, with a tentative D call TRBD2 (6 bases). CDR1 SGHKS and CDR2 YYEKEE come from the germline V gene (reference sequence). The V end lost 3 bases, the J end lost 5 bases, and 21 bases lay between the germline ends. The CDR3 length is 17 residues. CDR3 sequence (DNA): TGTGCCAGCAGCTCTACCAGAGGAGGGAATCGGGACAATGAGCAGTTCTTC. Its translation is CASSSTRGGNRDNEQFF.

Here the CDR3 reads CASSLLFPPGGGSTEAFF. The CDR3 DNA reads as TGTGCCAGCAGCTTGCTTTTTCCCCCAGGGGGCGGTAGCACTGAAGCTTTCTTT. The gene calls are TRBV5-6 and TRBJ1-1; 8 nucleotides agree with TRBD1. With V trimmed by 1 base and J by 4 bases, 15 bases remained unmatched. CDR3 size: 18 residues. The germline V gene encodes CDR1 SGHDT and CDR2 YYEEEE. Full variable domain (remainder filled in from reference TRBV5-6 and TRBJ1-1): DAGVTQSPTHLIKTRGQQVTLRCSPKSGHDTVSWYQQALGQGPQFIFQYYEEEERQRGNFPDRFSGHQFPNYSSELNVNALLLGDSALYLCASSLLFPPGGGSTEAFFGQGTRLTVV.

The chain uses TRBV6-6 and TRBJ2-1; tentative D call: TRBD2 (6 bases). The V gene lost 1 base and the J gene lost 3 bases, with 10 bases spanning the gap. The CDR3 totals 15 residues. CDR1 and CDR2 (germline): MNHNY, SVGAGI (reference sequence). This CDR3 is CASSYYTGVYNEQFF. CDR3 DNA sequence: TGTGCCAGCAGTTACTATACGGGGGTCTACAATGAGCAGTTCTTC.

The rearrangement uses TRBV7-9 and TRBJ2-3; D possibly corresponds to TRBD2 (5 bases). This CDR3 spans 16 amino acids. Germline assignment: CDR1 SEHNR and CDR2 FQNEAQ (reference sequence). V lost 5 bases to trimming and J lost 4 bases, with 19 bases between them. In nucleotides, the CDR3 is TGTGCCAGCAGCCAACCCGACCGGGCGGGCCCAGATACGCAGTATTTT. Translation: CASSQPDRAGPDTQYF.

A single count supports this clone. The DNA of the CDR3 is TGTGCCAGCAGTTACCTGACAGTGAACACTGAAGCTTTCTTT. Protein: CASSYLTVNTEAFF. The chain uses TRBV6-5 and TRBJ1-1; D is possibly TRBD1 (5 bases). The CDR3 totals 14 residues. V shed 2 bases and J shed 0 bases, with 7 bases lying between them. Germline V CDR1 and CDR2: MNHEY, SVGAGI.

This chain uses TRBV2 with TRBJ2-3; 8 bases are a match to TRBD2. The CDR3 extends over 14 amino acids. Looked up from germline, CDR1 is SNHLY and CDR2 is FYNNEI. The junction had 7 bases not matched to a gene; V was cut back by 4 bases and J by 7 bases. The CDR3 sequence: CASSVGGAINTQYF. The DNA for the CDR3 is TGTGCCAGCAGTGTCGGGGGGGCCATAAATACGCAGTATTTT.

This clone has just one count. The V and J genes are TRBV6-1 and TRBJ2-7; D gene ambiguous. V was shortened by 5 bases and J by 4 bases, with 6 bases between the two germline ends. CDR3 length equals 11 residues. Germline values: CDR1 MNHNS, CDR2 SASEGT. The CDR3 here is CASSFMYEQYF. CDR3 sequence (DNA): TGTGCCAGCAGTTTTATGTACGAGCAGTACTTC.

The chain has TRBV9 and TRBJ2-4; D is possibly TRBD2 (5 bases). CDR3 length: 14 residues. V was trimmed by 0 bases and J by 3 bases, leaving 7 bases between them. Germline V gives CDR1 SGDLS, CDR2 YYNGEE. CDR3 bases: TGTGCCAGCAGCGTAGGGGCGGGCAAAAACATTCAGTACTTC. Translation gives CASSVGAGKNIQYF.

This chain uses TRBV5-1 with TRBJ1-2, with D perhaps TRBD1 (6 bases). Looked up from germline, CDR1 is SGHRS and CDR2 is YFSETQ. Trimming pared 3 bases from V and 7 bases from J, leaving 16 bases between. CDR3 size: 14 residues. CDR3 coding DNA: TGCGCCAGCAGCTCCTATCCCGGACAGTTTGGCTACACCTTC. Translated, it gives CASSSYPGQFGYTF.